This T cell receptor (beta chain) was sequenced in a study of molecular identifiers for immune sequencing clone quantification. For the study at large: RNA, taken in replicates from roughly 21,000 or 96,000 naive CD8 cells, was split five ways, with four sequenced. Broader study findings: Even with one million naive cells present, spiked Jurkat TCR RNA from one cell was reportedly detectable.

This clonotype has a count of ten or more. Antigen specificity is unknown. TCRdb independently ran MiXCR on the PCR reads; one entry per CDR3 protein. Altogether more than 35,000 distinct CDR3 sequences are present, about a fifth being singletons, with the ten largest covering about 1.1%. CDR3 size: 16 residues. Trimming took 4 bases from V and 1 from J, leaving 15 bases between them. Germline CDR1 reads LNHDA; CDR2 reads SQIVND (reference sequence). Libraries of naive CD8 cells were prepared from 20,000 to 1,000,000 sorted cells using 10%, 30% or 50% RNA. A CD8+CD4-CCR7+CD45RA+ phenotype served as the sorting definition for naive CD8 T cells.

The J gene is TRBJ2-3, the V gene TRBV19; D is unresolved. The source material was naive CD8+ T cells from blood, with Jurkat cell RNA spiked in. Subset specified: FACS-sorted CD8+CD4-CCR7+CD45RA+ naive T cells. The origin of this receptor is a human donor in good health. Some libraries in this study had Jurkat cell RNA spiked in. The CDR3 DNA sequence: TGTGCCAGTAGTACCCTCTCGGGTTTGCGCACAGATACGCAGTATTTT. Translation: CASSTLSGLRTDTQYF.